This T cell receptor (beta chain) comes out of a study of blood T cell repertoires in COVID-19. In the study overall: The origin of the acute and convalescent COVID-19 samples was the United States, Italy and Spain. PBMCs, B-cell-depleted T cells, or T cells were the source of the cDNA or gDNA that made up the material.

Under the authors' procedure: Amplification of reference gene primers was used by the study to estimate nucleated cell counts. Produced via immunoSEQ multiplex PCR; TCRdb's table is partial and in-frame only. From that table come the V and J calls and clone size; the DNA was used to work out D and trimming. The data contain 100,000 to 150,000 clones, about 82% of them singletons. The CDR3 length is 12 residues. Germline lookup yields CDR1 SNHLY and CDR2 FYNNEI. Trimming took 6 bases from V and 11 from J; bases not matched to a gene: 9. The chain is built from TRBV2 and TRBJ1-1; TRBD1 aligns across 7 bases. The clonotype comes from a human donor in a cohort sampled during active COVID-19. The material sequenced was peripheral blood. CDR3 in amino acids: CASREGAREAFF. Written as DNA, the CDR3 is TGTGCCAGCAGGGAGGGGGCCAGGGAGGCTTTCTTT.